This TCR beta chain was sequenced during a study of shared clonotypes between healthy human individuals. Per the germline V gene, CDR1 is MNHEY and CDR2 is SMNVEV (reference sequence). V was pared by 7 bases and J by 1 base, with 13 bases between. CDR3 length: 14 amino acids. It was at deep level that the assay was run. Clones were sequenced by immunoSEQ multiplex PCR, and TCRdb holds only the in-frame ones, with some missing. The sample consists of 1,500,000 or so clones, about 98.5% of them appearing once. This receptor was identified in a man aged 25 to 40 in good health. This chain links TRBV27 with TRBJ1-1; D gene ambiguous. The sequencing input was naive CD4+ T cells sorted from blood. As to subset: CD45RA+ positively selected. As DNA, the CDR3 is TGTGCCAGCACCGCTTGGTTGGGGAACACTGAAGCTTTCTTT. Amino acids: CASTAWLGNTEAFF.